One and the same sample provided the 25 T cell receptor beta chains below, sequenced in a study of T cell repertoires in cytomegalovirus infection. TCRdb re-derived calls from the reads in MiXCR, one entry per CDR3 protein. The data show fewer than 550,000 distinct CDR3 sequences, about a quarter seen once. Input material: PBMCs. These receptors were obtained from a human donor in good health (CMV status not recorded). Some clones in this sample may be carry-over from other donors' samples.

About this clonotype: A read error may explain this, as a much larger clone is one base away. This rearrangement joins TRBV19 to TRBJ2-1, with D maybe TRBD2 (6 bases). The length of the CDR3 is 16 residues. CDR1 and CDR2 from the germline V gene are LNHDA and SQIVND (reference sequence). The CDR3 loop reads CASSPRGAGRANEQLF. The CDR3 DNA reads as TGTGCCAGTAGTCCCCGAGGTGCGGGACGGGCCAATGAGCAGCTCTTC.

This clonotype was detected many times. This chain connects TRBV7-8 to TRBJ2-1; 10 bases match TRBD2. From germline, CDR1 is SGHVS and CDR2 FQNEAQ. The CDR3 is 19 residues long. V dropped 6 bases and J dropped 8; count of bases not matched to a gene: 22. The CDR3 loop reads CASRGPRGAASGRGDEQFF. The CDR3 nucleotides read TGTGCCAGCAGGGGTCCACGAGGGGCGGCTAGCGGGAGAGGGGATGAGCAGTTCTTC.

This chain joins TRBV28 and TRBJ2-1, with 10 bases identical to TRBD2. J lost 9 bases, V lost 2 bases, and 4 bases had no gene match. CDR1 MDHEN and CDR2 SYDVKM come from the germline V gene. The CDR3 runs 14 residues. CDR3 loop: CASSLELAGSEQFF. The CDR3 nucleotides are TGTGCCAGCAGTTTAGAACTAGCGGGGTCTGAGCAGTTCTTC.

This clonotype came up a few times. V is TRBV28 and J is TRBJ2-7, with TRBD1 matching 9 bases. Germline assignment: CDR1 MDHEN and CDR2 SYDVKM. The J segment lost 5 bases and the V segment lost 11 bases, leaving 7 bases of the junction unmatched. This CDR3 has 12 amino acids. The CDR3 loop is CAAGTGRNEQYF. In DNA, the CDR3 is TGTGCCGCCGGGACAGGGAGGAACGAGCAGTACTTC.

This chain joins TRBV7-3 and TRBJ1-1, with D perhaps TRBD1 (5 bases). With 0 bases removed from V and 3 bases from J, the gap between germline ends came to 8 bases. In germline, CDR1 is SGHTA, CDR2 FQGTGA. This CDR3 has 14 amino acids. The CDR3 nucleotides are TGTGCCAGCAGCTTAACTGTGGGGGACACTGAAGCTTTCTTT. Residues: CASSLTVGDTEAFF.

V and J are TRBV5-1 and TRBJ2-7; D remains unclear. Trimming cost V 0 bases and J 0 bases, with 7 bases left between them. This CDR3 contains 14 residues. The germline CDR1 and CDR2 sequences are SGHRS and YFSETQ. Here the CDR3 DNA reads TGCGCCAGCAGCTTGGGTGGGAACTCCTACGAGCAGTACGTC. It yields the protein CASSLGGNSYEQYV.

The rearrangement uses TRBV10-3 and TRBJ2-2; D is perhaps TRBD2 (5 bases). Per germline, CDR1 ENHRY and CDR2 SYGVKD. V lost 6 bases to trimming and J lost 7 bases, with 9 bases between them. The CDR3 is made up of 12 amino acids. CDR3 in amino acids: CAIRASNGELFF. The CDR3 DNA reads as TGTGCCATCAGGGCTAGCAACGGGGAGCTGTTTTTT.

This chain links TRBV7-9 with TRBJ1-4, with D tentatively TRBD1 (5 bases). Trimming took off 2 bases at V and 8 bases at J, with 18 bases between the two ends. The germline gives CDR1 SEHNR, CDR2 FQNEAQ (reference sequence). The CDR3 extends over 16 amino acids. The chain's CDR3 is CASSLRTGTGGEKLFF. The CDR3 DNA follows: TGTGCCAGCAGCTTAAGAACAGGTACAGGAGGCGAAAAACTGTTTTTT. Together with reference TRBV7-9 and TRBJ1-4, the CDR3 gives the full variable domain: DTGVSQNPRHKITKRGQNVTFRCDPISEHNRLYWYRQTLGQGPEFLTYFQNEAQLEKSRLLSDRFSAERPKGSFSTLEIQRTEQGDSAMYLCASSLRTGTGGEKLFFGSGTQLSVL.

In its sample, this clonotype was seen many times. V gene TRBV12-3 or TRBV12-4 combines with J gene TRBJ2-6; D is unclear. V dropped 3 bases and J dropped 0 bases, with 3 bases sitting between them. The CDR3 runs to 14 residues. Here the CDR3 DNA reads TGTGCCAGCAGTTTGCGCTCTGGGGCCAACGTCCTGACTTTC. It encodes CASSLRSGANVLTF.

The CDR3 sequence: CASSEASGPYEQYF. The CDR3 DNA sequence: TGTGCCAGCAGTGAAGCCTCAGGGCCCTACGAGCAGTACTTC. The J gene is TRBJ2-7, the V gene TRBV2; D possibly corresponds to TRBD1 (5 bases). With 0 bases removed from V and 2 bases from J, the gap between germline ends came to 8 bases. This CDR3 has 14 residues. In germline, CDR1 is SNHLY, CDR2 FYNNEI.

This clonotype was counted between two and nine times. This chain links TRBV20-1 with TRBJ1-1; the D gene is possibly TRBD1 (5 bases). CDR1 is DFQATT and CDR2 is SNEGSKA in the germline V gene (reference sequence). V lost 6 bases and J lost 6, with 17 bases in between. This CDR3 has 13 amino acids. For the CDR3, the DNA is TGCAGTGCCGAGGGACGCGTGTTCGCTGAAGCTTTCTTT. Protein product: CSAEGRVFAEAFF.

At least ten counts were recorded for this clonotype. This chain uses TRBV7-6 with TRBJ2-7; 7 nucleotides match TRBD1. Germline V CDR1 and CDR2: SGHVS, FNYEAQ. The CDR3 sequence is 14 residues long. Losses at the gene ends were 1 base for V and 6 bases for J; bases not matched to a gene: 6. CDR3 residues: CASSLEITGVEQYF. In DNA form, the CDR3 reads TGTGCCAGCAGCTTAGAGATTACAGGGGTCGAGCAGTACTTC.

In its sample, this clonotype was seen a few times. The chain carries TRBV27 and TRBJ1-5, with a weak D call TRBD1 (5 bases). Germline-derived CDR1 and CDR2 are MNHEY and SMNVEV (reference sequence). The V and J ends lost 5 bases and 6 bases respectively, with 14 bases between them. This CDR3 is 14 amino acids long. The CDR3 coding sequence is TGTGCCAGCAGTCCATCGCAGGGCGGTCAGCCCCAGCATTTT. Protein: CASSPSQGGQPQHF.

The chain has TRBV11-2 and TRBJ2-3; 9 bases line up with TRBD1. Germline lookup yields CDR1 SGHAT and CDR2 FQNNGV. J gave up 5 bases and V 3 bases, and 3 bases lay outside the gene matches. The CDR3 extends over 14 amino acids. The CDR3 nucleotides are TGTGCCAGCAGCTTGGTGACAGGGGGAGATACGCAGTATTTT. Its translation: CASSLVTGGDTQYF.

This clonotype was counted at least ten times. The V gene is TRBV7-2, the J gene TRBJ1-2; 7 bases align to TRBD1. In germline, CDR1 is SGHTA, CDR2 FQGNSA. V gave up 0 bases and J gave up 5 bases; unmatched junction bases: 6. The CDR3 length is 15 residues. The CDR3 reads CASSLAAGTEYGYTF. As DNA, the CDR3 is TGTGCCAGCAGCTTAGCCGCCGGGACAGAATATGGCTACACCTTC.

The sample holds many counts of this clonotype. V and J are TRBV7-2 and TRBJ2-7, with 9 bases that match TRBD1. Trimming at V came to 5 bases and at J to 9 bases, leaving 14 bases not matched to a gene. The CDR3 is made up of 15 amino acids. Germline V CDR1 and CDR2: SGHTA, FQGNSA. The CDR3 region has the DNA TGTGCCAGCAGCGTAGACGCCGGGACAGGGAATATGCAGTACGTC. Amino acids: CASSVDAGTGNMQYV.

Only a few counts were recorded for this clonotype. Here the CDR3 reads CASQRGVGTEAFF. CDR3 bases: TGTGCCAGCCAAAGGGGGGTTGGCACTGAAGCTTTCTTT. The chain combines TRBV28 with TRBJ1-1; D is possibly TRBD1 (6 bases). The V gene's germline CDR1 is MDHEN and CDR2 SYDVKM. The CDR3 sequence is 13 residues long. Trimming removed 8 bases from V and 4 bases from J, with 14 bases in between.

This clonotype was found many times. The J gene is TRBJ2-3, the V gene TRBV7-8; D is possibly TRBD2 (6 bases). Per the germline V gene, CDR1 is SGHVS and CDR2 is FQNEAQ. CDR3 length equals 16 residues. With 5 bases removed from V and 3 bases from J, the gap between germline ends came to 18 bases. CDR3 in amino acids: CASSHPTSRMTDTQYF. The CDR3 DNA sequence: TGTGCCAGCAGCCACCCGACTAGTAGAATGACAGATACGCAGTATTTT.

This clonotype was seen repeatedly, ten times or more. V and J are TRBV7-2 and TRBJ2-2, with D hard to call. Germline V gene lookup returns CDR1 SGHTA and CDR2 FQGNSA. The ends were cut back, 2 bases at V and 4 bases at J, with 8 bases in the middle. The CDR3 consists of 14 residues. CDR3 protein: CASSLIESTGELFF. The CDR3 DNA follows: TGTGCCAGCAGCTTAATAGAGAGCACCGGGGAGCTGTTTTTT.

This clonotype was seen only a few times. The CDR3 sequence: CASSFEPFWTSGVQETQYF. In DNA, the CDR3 is TGTGCCAGTAGTTTCGAGCCGTTTTGGACTAGCGGGGTACAAGAGACCCAGTACTTC. V gene TRBV19 combines with J gene TRBJ2-5, with 12 bases lining up with TRBD2. The CDR3 is 19 amino acids. With 5 bases clipped from V and 2 bases from J, the junction kept 15 bases outside the gene matches. Germline V gene data show CDR1 as LNHDA and CDR2 as SQIVND (reference sequence).

The V call is TRBV6-2 or TRBV6-3, the J call TRBJ2-7; weak D call: TRBD1 (6 bases). Germline V CDR1 and CDR2: MNHEY, SVGEGT. Between the trimmed V and J ends, which lost 4 bases and 0 bases, there was a span of 7 bases. The CDR3 is 13 residues long. The CDR3 nucleotides are TGTGCCAGCAGTTCACAGGGCTCCTACGAGCAGTACTTC. Its protein product is CASSSQGSYEQYF.

This clonotype was seen once. The rearrangement joins TRBV28 to TRBJ1-1; a possible D gene is TRBD1 (6 bases). This CDR3 spans 13 amino acids. Germline CDR1 reads MDHEN; CDR2 reads SYDVKM. The V end was cut by 6 bases, the J end by 9 bases, with 17 bases between. The CDR3 region is CASRVGGVVKAFF. CDR3 nucleotide sequence: TGTGCCAGCAGGGTAGGGGGGGTGGTGAAAGCTTTCTTT. The variable domain in full, with the rest retrieved from reference TRBV28 and TRBJ1-1, is DVKVTQSSRYLVKRTGEKVFLECVQDMDHENMFWYRQDPGLGLRLIYFSYDVKMKEKGDIPEGYSVSREKKERFSLILESASTNQTSMYLCASRVGGVVKAFFGQGTRLTVV.

This clonotype was detected only a few times. The J gene is TRBJ2-5, the V gene TRBV7-2, with D uncertain. Between the trimmed V and J ends, which lost 5 bases and 5 bases, there was a span of 9 bases. This CDR3 is 12 amino acids long. The germline V gene has CDR1 SGHTA and CDR2 FQGNSA. This CDR3 is CASSVPKETQYF. The CDR3 DNA is TGTGCCAGCAGCGTTCCGAAGGAGACCCAGTACTTC.

The genes are TRBV28 and TRBJ2-1, with 8 nucleotides matching TRBD1. The CDR3 consists of 17 residues. V was pared by 6 bases and J by 4 bases, with 14 bases of the junction left unmatched. The V gene's germline CDR1 is MDHEN and CDR2 SYDVKM. The CDR3, as DNA: TGTGCCAGCAGCCCACCCAGACAGGGGACCGCTTACAATGAGCAGTTCTTC. It codes for CASSPPRQGTAYNEQFF.

There are a few counts of this clonotype. The chain employs TRBV28 and TRBJ2-7; 10 bases align to TRBD2. V trimming: 5 bases; J trimming: 4 bases; junction bases outside the gene matches: 8. The V gene's germline CDR1 is MDHEN and CDR2 SYDVKM. This CDR3 is built from 15 residues. The CDR3 loop reads CASSITGTSVYEQYF. CDR3 nucleotides: TGTGCCAGCAGTATAACCGGGACTAGCGTATACGAGCAGTACTTC.